The rows below give T cell receptor beta chains drawn from one sample of a study of identifying expanded T cells in peripheral blood. Measured with immunoSEQ multiplex PCR; TCRdb has only the in-frame clones, and not every one. The sample yields around 120,000 clones, around nine tenths seen once. Specimen: blood. These receptors were collected from a person aged 18-69 years in good health. Each CDR3 is given with its conserved first and last residue. D genes are given only for firm matches. Size values are once, few and many counts, or a class for expanded clones, and some rows have none.

-,TRBV5-6,TRBJ1-3,once,CASSLMGLGPIYF,TGTGCCAGCAGCTTGATGGGCCTCGGCCCCATATATTTT
-,TRBV6-6,TRBJ2-1,-,CASSWSTGSYNEQFF,TGTGCCAGCAGTTGGTCGACGGGATCCTACAATGAGCAGTTCTTC
TRBD2,TRBV2,TRBJ2-5,-,CASSDLAGAGETQYF,TGTGCCAGCAGTGACTTAGCGGGGGCCGGAGAGACCCAGTACTTC
-,TRBV10-2,TRBJ1-1,-,CASSDQMGRLNTEAFF,TGCGCCAGCAGCGACCAAATGGGACGGTTGAACACTGAAGCTTTCTTT
TRBD1,TRBV28,TRBJ1-5,once,CASGETGGPELSQPQHF,TGTGCCAGTGGGGAGACAGGGGGCCCTGAACTTTCTCAGCCCCAGCATTTT
TRBD1,TRBV27,TRBJ2-7,-,CASSTRDRASGEQYF,TGTGCCAGCAGTACAAGGGACAGGGCGAGCGGCGAGCAGTACTTC
TRBD1,TRBV28,TRBJ1-5,-,CASSSISPTGVGQPQHF,TGTGCCAGCAGTTCTATAAGCCCGACAGGGGTGGGCCAGCCCCAGCATTTT
-,TRBV19,TRBJ2-2,-,CASSIRTGNTGELFF,TGTGCCAGTAGTATCCGGACGGGGAACACCGGGGAGCTGTTTTTT
TRBD1,TRBV10-1,TRBJ1-2,-,CASSLDRGHGYTF,TGCGCCAGCAGCCTGGACAGGGGACATGGCTACACCTTC
-,TRBV6-6,TRBJ2-5,-,CASSSTDYRETQYF,TGTGCCAGCAGTTCCACCGACTACCGGGAGACCCAGTACTTC
-,TRBV7-9,TRBJ2-1,once,CASEETAQFF,TGTGCCAGCGAGGAGACAGCGCAGTTCTTC
-,TRBV7-2,TRBJ1-1,-,CASSSLWGAEAFF,TGTGCCAGCAGCTCCCTGTGGGGGGCTGAAGCTTTCTTT
TRBD1,TRBV6-1,TRBJ1-1,-,CASSERGRDTEAFF,TGTGCCAGCAGTGAAAGGGGGCGGGACACTGAAGCTTTCTTT
-,TRBV7-9,TRBJ2-3,-,CASSLAPGENTDTQYF,TGTGCCAGCAGCTTAGCCCCAGGGGAGAACACAGATACGCAGTATTTT
-,TRBV5-8,TRBJ1-5,once,CASSLGVAFNQPQHF,TGTGCCAGCAGCTTGGGTGTAGCCTTCAATCAGCCCCAGCATTTT
-,TRBV4-3,TRBJ2-7,-,CASSQESSFGYEQYF,TGCGCCAGCAGCCAAGAGTCATCGTTCGGCTACGAGCAGTACTTC
TRBD1,TRBV5-1,TRBJ1-2,-,CASAGQANYGYTF,TGCGCCAGCGCGGGACAGGCCAATTATGGCTACACCTTC
-,TRBV5-4,TRBJ2-2,-,CAYDGELTGELFF,TGTGCCTATGACGGGGAACTCACCGGGGAGCTGTTTTTT
-,TRBV19,TRBJ1-5,-,CASETTGRGSEPQHF,TGTGCCAGTGAGACGACAGGCAGGGGATCGGAGCCCCAGCATTTT
-,TRBV2,TRBJ1-4,-,CASSPLGTNEKLFF,TGTGCCAGCAGTCCTCTAGGCACTAATGAAAAACTGTTTTTT
TRBD1,TRBV18,TRBJ1-5,few,CASSTGDQPQHF,TGTGCCAGCTCAACAGGGGATCAGCCCCAGCATTTT
-,TRBV4-3,TRBJ2-6,-,CASSQGGHSGANVLTF,TGCGCCAGCAGCCAAGGAGGTCACTCTGGGGCCAACGTCCTGACTTTC
-,TRBV29-1,TRBJ2-3,-,CSVDRRDYTDTQYF,TGCAGCGTTGACAGGCGAGATTACACAGATACGCAGTATTTT
-,TRBV25-1,TRBJ2-1,-,CASSDARGRIIGEQFF,TGTGCCAGCAGTGACGCCAGGGGCCGAATTATAGGTGAGCAGTTCTTC
TRBD2,TRBV7-2,TRBJ2-7,-,CASSLKGGAYEQYF,TGTGCCAGCAGCTTAAAGGGAGGGGCCTACGAGCAGTACTTC
TRBD1,TRBV4-3,TRBJ2-3,-,CASSRSRTGEADTQYF,TGCGCCAGCAGCCGAAGCCGGACAGGGGAGGCAGATACGCAGTATTTT
TRBD1,TRBV7-8,TRBJ1-1,-,CASSYTTGGWDTEAFF,TGTGCCAGCAGCTATACCACAGGGGGTTGGGACACTGAAGCTTTCTTT
-,TRBV4-3,TRBJ1-5,-,CASSRREKGDNQPQHF,TGCGCCAGCAGCCGCCGAGAGAAAGGAGACAATCAGCCCCAGCATTTT
-,TRBV11-3,TRBJ1-2,-,CASSLDLDRSINYGYTF,TGTGCCAGCAGCTTAGACCTAGACAGATCTATTAACTATGGCTACACCTTC
TRBD1,TRBV19,TRBJ1-5,once,CASSMFPGQGADQPQHF,TGTGCCAGTAGTATGTTTCCGGGACAGGGGGCCGATCAGCCCCAGCATTTT
-,TRBV6-5,TRBJ2-7,-,CASSGGPVYEQYF,TGTGCCAGCAGCGGGGGGCCGGTATACGAGCAGTACTTC
-,TRBV7-7,TRBJ2-7,-,CASSLTANHEQYF,TGTGCCAGCAGCTTAACGGCTAATCACGAGCAGTACTTC
-,TRBV19,TRBJ1-1,-,CASSISGGVEAFF,TGTGCCAGTAGTATCTCCGGGGGAGTCGAAGCTTTCTTT
-,TRBV2,TRBJ2-1,-,CASSPRNEQFF,TGTGCCAGCAGCCCCCGGAATGAGCAGTTCTTC
TRBD2,TRBV7-9,TRBJ2-7,-,CASSTLAGGSHEQYF,TGTGCCAGCAGCACCTTAGCGGGGGGATCCCACGAGCAGTACTTC
-,TRBV10-3,TRBJ1-1,-,CAIRAVGINKDTEAFF,TGTGCCATCAGAGCGGTGGGGATAAACAAGGACACTGAAGCTTTCTTT
-,TRBV18,TRBJ2-5,-,CASSPPGVLETQYF,TGTGCCAGCTCACCACCTGGGGTTCTAGAGACCCAGTACTTC
-,TRBV7-6,TRBJ1-4,-,CASSPLGVANEKLFF,TGTGCCAGCAGCCCTCTGGGGGTTGCTAATGAAAAACTGTTTTTT
-,TRBV27,TRBJ2-1,-,CASSSQLSYNEQFF,TGTGCCAGCAGTTCCCAACTCTCCTACAATGAGCAGTTCTTC
TRBD1,TRBV11-3,TRBJ2-7,-,CASSYGQGYEQYF,TGTGCCAGCAGCTATGGACAGGGATACGAGCAGTACTTC
TRBD1,TRBV27,TRBJ1-5,-,CASSRGQEINQPQHF,TGTGCCAGCAGCCGTGGACAGGAGATCAATCAGCCCCAGCATTTT
TRBD2,TRBV5-4,TRBJ2-1,-,CASSLGSGGTSYNEQFF,TGTGCCAGCAGCTTGGGTTCCGGGGGGACCTCCTACAATGAGCAGTTCTTC
TRBD1,TRBV19,TRBJ1-1,-,CASSIWAGGLMNTEAFF,TGTGCCAGTAGTATTTGGGCAGGGGGACTCATGAACACTGAAGCTTTCTTT
-,TRBV5-1,TRBJ1-1,-,CASSLAVVNTEAFF,TGCGCCAGCAGCTTGGCCGTGGTCAACACTGAAGCTTTCTTT
-,TRBV19,TRBJ2-7,-,CASSHRAGTTLDYEQYF,TGTGCCAGTAGCCACCGTGCCGGGACGACCCTAGATTACGAGCAGTACTTC
-,TRBV28,TRBJ2-5,-,CASSPALAGGTQYF,TGTGCCAGCAGTCCCGCGTTGGCCGGGGGGACCCAGTACTTC
TRBD1,TRBV10-3,TRBJ1-2,-,CAIRDDRVWDGYTF,TGTGCCATCAGGGACGACAGGGTATGGGATGGCTACACCTTC
-,TRBV2,TRBJ1-1,-,CATTGTLNTEAFF,TGTGCCACCACAGGGACCCTGAACACTGAAGCTTTCTTT